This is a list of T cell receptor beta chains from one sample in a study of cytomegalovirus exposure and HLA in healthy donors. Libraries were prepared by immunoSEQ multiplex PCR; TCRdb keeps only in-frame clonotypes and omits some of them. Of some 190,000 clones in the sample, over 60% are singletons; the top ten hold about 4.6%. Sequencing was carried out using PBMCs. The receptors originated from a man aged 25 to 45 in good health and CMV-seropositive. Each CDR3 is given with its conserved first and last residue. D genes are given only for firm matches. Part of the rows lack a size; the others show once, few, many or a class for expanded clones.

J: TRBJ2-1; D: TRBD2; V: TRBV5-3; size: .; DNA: TGTGCCAGAAGCTTCGACCTAGCGGGGGGGCCTTACAATGAGCAGTTCTTC; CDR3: CARSFDLAGGPYNEQFF
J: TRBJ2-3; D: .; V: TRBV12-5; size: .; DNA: TGTGCTAGTGGTTTGGTTGGCTGGGCGGGGGATACGCAGTATTTT; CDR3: CASGLVGWAGDTQYF
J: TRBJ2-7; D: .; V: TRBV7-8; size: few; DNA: TGTGCCAGCAGCTTAGCGGGGGGTTCGGGGACGGTAACCTACGAGCAGTACTTC; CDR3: CASSLAGGSGTVTYEQYF
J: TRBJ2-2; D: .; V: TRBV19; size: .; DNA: TGTGCCAGTAGTATATCGGCCGGGGCCGGGGAGCTGTTTTTT; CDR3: CASSISAGAGELFF
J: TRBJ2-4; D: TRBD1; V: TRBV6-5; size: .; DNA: TGTGCCAGCAGTTACTCGGGACAGCTAGCCAAAAACATTCAGTACTTC; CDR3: CASSYSGQLAKNIQYF
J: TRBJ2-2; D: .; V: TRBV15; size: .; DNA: TGTGCCACCAGCAGAGTGTTGGGGGGATGGGGGAACACCGGGGAGCTGTTTTTT; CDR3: CATSRVLGGWGNTGELFF
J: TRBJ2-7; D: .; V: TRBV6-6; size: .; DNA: TGTGCCAGCAGTTACGGGGGCGGGGGCGACCACGAGCAGTACTTC; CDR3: CASSYGGGGDHEQYF
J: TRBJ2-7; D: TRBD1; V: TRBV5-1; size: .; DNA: TGCGCCAGCAGCCAGACAGGGGTGGCGAGTGAGCAGTACTTC; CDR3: CASSQTGVASEQYF
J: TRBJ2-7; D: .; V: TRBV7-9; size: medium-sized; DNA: TGTGCCAGCAGCCTAGGGTTCGTCGCGTACGAGCAGTACTTC; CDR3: CASSLGFVAYEQYF
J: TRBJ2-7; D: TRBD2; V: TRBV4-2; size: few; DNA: TGTGCCAGCAGCCAAGCGGCTAGCGGATCCTACGAGCAGTACTTC; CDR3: CASSQAASGSYEQYF
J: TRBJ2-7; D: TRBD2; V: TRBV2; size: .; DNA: TGTGCCAGCAGAACGGGAGGGGGTGTCGACGAGCAGTACTTC; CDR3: CASRTGGGVDEQYF
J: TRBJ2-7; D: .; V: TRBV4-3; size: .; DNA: TGCGCCAGCAGCCAGGGCTGGCATTTCGAGCAGTACTTC; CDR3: CASSQGWHFEQYF
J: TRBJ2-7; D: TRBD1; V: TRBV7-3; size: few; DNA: TGTGCCAGCAGCTTAACGGCCGGGACAGGAGGCGAGCAGTACTTC; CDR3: CASSLTAGTGGEQYF
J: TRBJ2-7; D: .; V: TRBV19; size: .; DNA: TGTGCCAGTAGTCGCCCCGGGGGAGGCTACGAGCAGTACTTC; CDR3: CASSRPGGGYEQYF
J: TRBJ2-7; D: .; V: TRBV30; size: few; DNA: TGTGCCTGGACCACGAGGGCCAGCTCCTACGAGCAGTACTTC; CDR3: CAWTTRASSYEQYF
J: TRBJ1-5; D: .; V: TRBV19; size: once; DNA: TGTGCCAGTAGTATAGGGCCCGACAGCCAAACAGGGCCCCAGCATTTT; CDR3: CASSIGPDSQTGPQHF
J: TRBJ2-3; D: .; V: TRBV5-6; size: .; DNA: TGTGCCAGCAGCTTGGACACGGGAGTGGGCACAGATACGCAGTATTTT; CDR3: CASSLDTGVGTDTQYF
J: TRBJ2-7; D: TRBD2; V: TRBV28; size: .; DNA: TGTGCCAGCAGCTCTTTAGGGGGGGGACTAGCGGGAGTCGAGCAGTACTTC; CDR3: CASSSLGGGLAGVEQYF
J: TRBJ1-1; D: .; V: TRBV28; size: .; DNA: TGTGCCAGCAGTTTACCCCCTCACACTGAAGCTTTCTTT; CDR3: CASSLPPHTEAFF
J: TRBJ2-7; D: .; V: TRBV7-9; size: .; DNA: TGTTCCAGCAGGCGGGGTTCCAGGGATGGACCGGGGGAGCAGTACTTC; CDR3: CSSRRGSRDGPGEQYF
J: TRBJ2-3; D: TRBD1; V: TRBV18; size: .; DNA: TGTGCCAGCTCACCCCCAGGGACAGGGTATACAGATACGCAGTATTTT; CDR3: CASSPPGTGYTDTQYF
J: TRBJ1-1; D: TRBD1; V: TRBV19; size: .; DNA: TGTGCCAGTAGTCTGACCATGACAGGGGCTCACACTGAAGCTTTCTTT; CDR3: CASSLTMTGAHTEAFF